This T cell receptor beta chain was sequenced during a study of T cell clonality in common variable immunodeficiency (dated by TCRdb to 2013 to 2016). Equivalent amounts of genomic DNA from CVID and control samples were used as sequencing input. For every sample, a 60 bp segment covering the rearranged TCRbeta CDR3 region was amplified and then sequenced. TCRbeta amplification used the immunoSEQ assay, a bias-corrected multiplex PCR with high-throughput sequencing. Under the source paper's analysis protocol: Every unique nucleotide sequence was considered a clone and was annotated with V, D and J genes, copy number and frequency. Sequences were labeled productive if in frame, and non-productive if out of frame or containing stop codons. As previously described, Shannon's entropy was used to calculate clonality. The predicted amino acid sequences of productive clones were used to derive the mean CDR3 Kyte-Doolittle hydropathy. Hierarchical clustering of scaled V gene usage was performed with the R hclust function using Manhattan distance and complete linkage. Sharing of clones by CDR3 amino acid sequence was evaluated by resampling 12 repertoires per group over 100 rounds. Repertoires were searched for fewer than 85 published EBV-specific and around 230 published CMV-specific TCRbeta sequences. A couple of CVID samples that yielded fewer than 10,000 sequences were excluded from the analysis, so around 40 CVID repertoires were retained. Not all clones reach the TCRdb copy of this immuneACCESS table, which keeps in-frame sequences only. Checked studies attribute under half of the gap to unresolved V genes and leave the rest unexplained. The V and J calls and clone size are taken from that table; D and trimming were inferred from the DNA. The data for this sample show 80,000 or so clones, each detected more than once. The top ten hold around 0.8% of the sample.

V gives up 2 bases and J gives up 6 bases, and the segment between their germline ends measures 13 bases. CDR1 WSHSY and CDR2 SAAADI are derived from the germline V gene. The CDR3 measures 15 amino acids from cysteine to phenylalanine. Only the CDR3 bases that were read are kept: 36 of them, in frame from base 1. Most of the CVID patients and most of the healthy controls were of Caucasian heritage. Heparinized peripheral whole blood samples of about 4.5 to 9 ml were collected from each donor. Genomic DNA from adults with common variable immune deficiency (CVID) and from healthy adult controls was the source for sequencing TCRbeta CDR3 repertoires. The control group was made up of around 22 healthy adult volunteers (about ten male and 12 female) whose ages ranged from about 20 to 70 years, with a mean age of approximately 31. Diluted blood was density-centrifuged over Hypaque 1077 or Ficoll-Paque to isolate peripheral blood mononuclear cells. Genomic DNA was obtained from unsorted mononuclear cells using either Qiagen column purification or a centrifugation-based method.

At least ten counts were recorded for this clone. There is no known antigen for this receptor. The DNA ends 3 residues before the CDR3 does, and the rest of the CDR3 is filled in from the germline J gene. Findings and caveats that apply to the study as a whole: Even though DNA input was equal, the average per sample came to 65,000 to 100,000 unique sequences for controls compared with 25,000 to 40,000 for CVID samples. Healthy controls shared more TCRbeta clones with each other than CVID subjects shared among themselves (p < 0.0001). TCRbeta clonality was higher in CVID subjects than in healthy controls (t-test p = 0.018), and the increase was most characteristic of about a third of subjects. According to the authors, finding the cause of the higher clonality in CVID would require sequencing the repertoires of T cell subpopulations. CVID TCRbeta sequences reportedly showed fewer deletions and N-nucleotide insertions and lacked highly modified clones with 13 or more V deletions. Differences among patients in the CVID cohort limited the correlations between repertoire features and clinical complications.

The sequencing sample was made of peripheral blood mononuclear cells. This chain joins TRBV10-2 to TRBJ1-4; the D gene remains uncertain. The sequence was obtained from a person aged 18-70 years in good health. The CDR3 region reads CASSEIFEADEKLFF. CDR3 DNA, as far as it was read: TGCGCCAGCAGTGAGATATTCGAAGCGGATGAAAAA.